This T cell receptor beta chain stems from a study of kidney transplant recipient with SARS-CoV-2 infection. Notes on this clonotype: A much larger clone sits a single nucleotide away, making a read error possible.

The V gene's germline CDR1 is SGHDT and CDR2 YYEEEE. The CDR3 is made up of 16 amino acids. Trimming shortened V by 7 bases and J by 4 bases, and 23 bases separated the two germline ends. TCRdb re-called the reads with MiXCR, one entry per CDR3 protein. In the table there are fewer than 250,000 distinct CDR3 sequences, more than 25% of which are singletons. This receptor was taken from a male patient aged 30 to 40 who had COVID-19 and was a kidney transplant recipient. The graft donor may account for some of the T cells. The source was a blood sample, collected at baseline and on day 111 from a kidney transplant recipient. The rearrangement uses TRBV5-6 and TRBJ1-2; no clear D gene. In DNA, the CDR3 is TGTGCCAGCTTCGGACCCAATAGTCGAAAGACCTATGGCTACACCTTC. Its protein product is CASFGPNSRKTYGYTF.